This T cell receptor beta chain is drawn from a study of blood T cell repertoires in COVID-19. Looking at the study overall: Samples came from the United States, Italy and Spain, spanning acute and convalescent COVID-19. T cells, B-cell-depleted T cells, or PBMCs provided the cDNA or gDNA that served as material.

Source study methods: Using reference gene primer amplification, nucleated cell counts were estimated. Clones were sequenced by immunoSEQ multiplex PCR, and TCRdb holds only the in-frame ones, with some missing. Clonal size and the V and J genes are those of that table, whereas D and trimming came from the DNA. The data contain 90,000 to 120,000 clones, under 95% of them singletons. V lost 2 bases to trimming and J lost 8 bases; unmatched junction nucleotides: 15. This CDR3 has 17 residues. Germline CDR1 and CDR2: SGHKS and YYEKEE (reference sequence). The rearrangement joins TRBV5-5 to TRBJ1-4; TRBD1 matches 7 bases. Sequenced sample: peripheral blood. The origin of this receptor is a woman aged 25 to 39 with acute or convalescent COVID-19. The CDR3 nucleotides are TGTGCCAGCAGCTTACGCAGGGGTGAGGGGACAGCCGAAAAACTGTTTTTT. The encoded protein is CASSLRRGEGTAEKLFF.